This T cell receptor beta chain was captured by sequencing in a study of blood T cell repertoires in COVID-19. Whole-study context: Italy, Spain and the United States were the sources of the convalescent and acute COVID-19 samples.

Patients of the Seattle cohort, enrolled during active infection, were followed longitudinally. This clone occurred once. Sequenced by immunoSEQ multiplex PCR; TCRdb stores in-frame clones only, minus some. The sample holds some 100,000 clones, 80% to 90% seen once. Source material: peripheral blood. The TCR sequence derives from a man aged 50-60 years with COVID-19, enrolled during active disease.

Written as DNA, the CDR3 is TGTGCCAGCAGTTCAAGGGGCGCAGAAAATGAAAAACTGTTTTTT. Amino acids: CASSSRGAENEKLFF. V gene TRBV7-9 combines with J gene TRBJ1-4, with TRBD1 as a possible D gene (5 bases). The CDR3 is 15 amino acids. Germline-derived CDR1 and CDR2 are SEHNR and FQNEAQ (reference sequence). The V and J ends lost 6 bases and 5 bases respectively, with 16 bases between them.